This T cell receptor (beta chain) is from a study of CD8+ T cells in alopecia areata. Study results and caveats: Alopecia totalis/universalis scalp especially showed more expanded CD8+ clones than normal scalp.

CDR1 is NNHDY, CDR2 SYVADS, per germline. The CDR3 covers 14 residues. The V gene end was trimmed by 7 bases and the J gene end by 7 bases; junction bases not matched to a gene: 8. The sequencing template was cDNA reverse transcribed from extracted RNA. Clones were sequenced by immunoSEQ multiplex PCR, and TCRdb holds only the in-frame ones, with some missing. This set yields around 100,000 clones and no singletons; the top ten hold around a fifth. This clone was seen ten or more times. Its specificity is unknown. The protein listed by TCRdb differs at residue 11 from the translated DNA, so the DNA translation is shown. Genes here carry mouse names. The CDR3 end lies 3 residues beyond the end of the read and is filled in from the germline J gene.

Sequencing was carried out using lesional skin. The receptor was isolated from a C3H/HeJ mouse with alopecia areata. The MHC haplotype recorded for the strain is H2-k. This chain uses TRBV13-3 with TRBJ1-3; 10 bases match TRBD1. The covered CDR3 bases are TGTGCCAGCCGGGACAGGGGAACGAGGAATACG. It is translated as CASRDRGTRNT. The CDR3 in its entirety is CASRDRGTRNTLYF.